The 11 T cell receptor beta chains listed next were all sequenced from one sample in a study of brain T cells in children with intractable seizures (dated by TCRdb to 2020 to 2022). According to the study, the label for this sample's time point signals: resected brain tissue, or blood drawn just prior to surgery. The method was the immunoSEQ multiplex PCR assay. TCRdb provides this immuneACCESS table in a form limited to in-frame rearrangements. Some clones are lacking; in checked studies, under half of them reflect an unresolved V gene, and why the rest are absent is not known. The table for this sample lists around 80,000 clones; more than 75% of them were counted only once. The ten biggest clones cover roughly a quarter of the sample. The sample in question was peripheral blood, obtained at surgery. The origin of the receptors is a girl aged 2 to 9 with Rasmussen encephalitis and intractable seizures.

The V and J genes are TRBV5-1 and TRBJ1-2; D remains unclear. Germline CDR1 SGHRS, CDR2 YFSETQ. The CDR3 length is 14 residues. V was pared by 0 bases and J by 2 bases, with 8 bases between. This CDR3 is CASSLVTGNYGYTF. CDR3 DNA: TGCGCCAGCAGCTTGGTGACGGGGAACTATGGCTACACCTTC.

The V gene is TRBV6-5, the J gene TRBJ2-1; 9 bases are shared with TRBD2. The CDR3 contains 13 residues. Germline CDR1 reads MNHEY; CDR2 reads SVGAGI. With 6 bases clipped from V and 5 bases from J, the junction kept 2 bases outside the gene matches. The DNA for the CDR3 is TGTGCCAGCAGCCGACTAGCGGACAATGAGCAGTTCTTC. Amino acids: CASSRLADNEQFF.

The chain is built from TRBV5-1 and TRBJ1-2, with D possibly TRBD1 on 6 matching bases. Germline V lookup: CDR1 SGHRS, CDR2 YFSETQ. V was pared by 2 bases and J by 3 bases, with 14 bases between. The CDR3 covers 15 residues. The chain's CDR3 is CASSLQGSPYYGYTF. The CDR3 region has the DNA TGCGCCAGCAGCTTACAGGGAAGCCCTTACTATGGCTACACCTTC.

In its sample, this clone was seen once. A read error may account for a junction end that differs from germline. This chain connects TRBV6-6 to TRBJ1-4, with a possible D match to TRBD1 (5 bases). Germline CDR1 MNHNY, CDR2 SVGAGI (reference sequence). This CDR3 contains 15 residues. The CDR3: CASSDTGQTDEKLFF. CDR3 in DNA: TGTGCCAGCAGCGACACGGGGCAAACTGATGAAAAACTGTTTTTT.

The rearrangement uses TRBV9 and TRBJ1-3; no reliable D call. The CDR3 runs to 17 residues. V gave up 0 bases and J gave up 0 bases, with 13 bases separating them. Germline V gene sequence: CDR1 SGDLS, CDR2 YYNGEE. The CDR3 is CASSVDPSHNSGNTIYF. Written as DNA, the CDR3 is TGTGCCAGCAGCGTAGATCCCAGTCATAACTCTGGAAACACCATATATTTT.

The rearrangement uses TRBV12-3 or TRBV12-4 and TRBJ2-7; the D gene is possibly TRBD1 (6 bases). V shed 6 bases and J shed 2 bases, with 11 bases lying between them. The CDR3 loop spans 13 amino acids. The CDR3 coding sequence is TGTGCCAGCAGCTTCGGACAGACCTACGAGCAGTACTTC. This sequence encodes CASSFGQTYEQYF.

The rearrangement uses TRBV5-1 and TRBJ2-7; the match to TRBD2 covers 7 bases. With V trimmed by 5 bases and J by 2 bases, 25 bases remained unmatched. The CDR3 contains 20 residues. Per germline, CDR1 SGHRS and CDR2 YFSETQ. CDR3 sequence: CASRPSPSGTVNGRTYEQYF. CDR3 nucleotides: TGCGCCAGCAGACCGAGTCCTAGCGGTACCGTGAATGGACGGACCTACGAGCAGTACTTC.

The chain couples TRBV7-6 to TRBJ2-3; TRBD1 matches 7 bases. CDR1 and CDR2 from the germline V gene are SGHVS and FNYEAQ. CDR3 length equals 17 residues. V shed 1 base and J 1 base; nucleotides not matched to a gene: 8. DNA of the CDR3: TGTGCCAGCAGCTTAGGTTCAGGGGGATTGGGCACAGATACGCAGTATTTT. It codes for CASSLGSGGLGTDTQYF.

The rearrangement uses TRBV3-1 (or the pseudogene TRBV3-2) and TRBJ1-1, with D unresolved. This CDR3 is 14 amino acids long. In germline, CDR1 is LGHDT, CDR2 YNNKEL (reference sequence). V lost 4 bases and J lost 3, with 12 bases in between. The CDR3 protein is CASSPLTGYTEAFF. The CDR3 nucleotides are TGTGCCAGCAGCCCCCTGACCGGATACACTGAAGCTTTCTTT.

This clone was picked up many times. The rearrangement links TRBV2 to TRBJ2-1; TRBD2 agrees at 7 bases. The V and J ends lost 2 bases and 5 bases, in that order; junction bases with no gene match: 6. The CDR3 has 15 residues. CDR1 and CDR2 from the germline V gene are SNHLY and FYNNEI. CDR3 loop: CASSERRGKHNEQFF. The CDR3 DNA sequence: TGTGCCAGCAGTGAACGGCGGGGGAAACACAATGAGCAGTTCTTC.

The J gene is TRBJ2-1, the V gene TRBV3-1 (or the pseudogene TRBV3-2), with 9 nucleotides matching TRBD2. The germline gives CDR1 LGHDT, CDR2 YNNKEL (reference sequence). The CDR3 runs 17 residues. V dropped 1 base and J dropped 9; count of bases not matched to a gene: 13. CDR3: CASSQAPGGRDKGEQFF. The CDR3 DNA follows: TGTGCCAGCAGCCAAGCGCCTGGCGGGAGGGATAAAGGTGAGCAGTTCTTC.